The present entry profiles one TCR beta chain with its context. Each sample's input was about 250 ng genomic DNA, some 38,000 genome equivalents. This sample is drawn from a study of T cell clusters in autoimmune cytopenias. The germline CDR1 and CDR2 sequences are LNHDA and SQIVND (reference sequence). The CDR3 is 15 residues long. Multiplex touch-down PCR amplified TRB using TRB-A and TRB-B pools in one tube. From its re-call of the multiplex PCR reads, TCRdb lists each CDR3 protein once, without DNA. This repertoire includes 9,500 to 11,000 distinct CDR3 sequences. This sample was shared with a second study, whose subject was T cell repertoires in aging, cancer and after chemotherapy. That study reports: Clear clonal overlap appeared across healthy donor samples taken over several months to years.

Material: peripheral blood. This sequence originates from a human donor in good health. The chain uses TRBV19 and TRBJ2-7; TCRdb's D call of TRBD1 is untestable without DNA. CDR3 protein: CASSIAGTGGYEQYF.